In this sample, the clone carrying this T cell receptor beta chain turned up a few times. The antigen remains unidentified. Sequencing was at survey level. Assay used: immunoSEQ multiplex PCR; TCRdb lists only in-frame clones, some missing. Among 30,000 to 40,000 clones listed, 69% were seen once. Controls came from buffy coats of healthy blood donors. Unmatched junction bases numbered 7, after V lost 3 bases and J lost 4 bases. Germline V CDR1 and CDR2: SGDLS, YYNGEE. The CDR3 loop spans 15 amino acids. The source of the sample is a study of STAT5B mutations in CD4+ large granular lymphocyte leukemia. Study-wide results and limits: The CD4+ versus CD8+ T-LGLL clonality difference may reflect limited sample size. Main leukemic clonotypes were patient-specific, but 20% to 25% appeared at low frequency elsewhere.

V gene TRBV9 combines with J gene TRBJ2-1, with 7 bases fitting TRBD2. The source is a human donor in good health. Sequences were obtained from CD4+ T cells from blood buffy coats. In nucleotides, the CDR3 is TGTGCCAGCAGCGGCCTGGGACTACTATACAATGAGCAGTTCTTC. Translating it yields CASSGLGLLYNEQFF. Variable domain in full (rest from reference TRBV9 and TRBJ2-1): DSGVTQTPKHLITATGQRVTLRCSPRSGDLSVYWYQQSLDQGLQFLIQYYNGEERAKGNILERFSAQQFPDLHSELNLSSLELGDSALYFCASSGLGLLYNEQFFGPGTRLTVL.